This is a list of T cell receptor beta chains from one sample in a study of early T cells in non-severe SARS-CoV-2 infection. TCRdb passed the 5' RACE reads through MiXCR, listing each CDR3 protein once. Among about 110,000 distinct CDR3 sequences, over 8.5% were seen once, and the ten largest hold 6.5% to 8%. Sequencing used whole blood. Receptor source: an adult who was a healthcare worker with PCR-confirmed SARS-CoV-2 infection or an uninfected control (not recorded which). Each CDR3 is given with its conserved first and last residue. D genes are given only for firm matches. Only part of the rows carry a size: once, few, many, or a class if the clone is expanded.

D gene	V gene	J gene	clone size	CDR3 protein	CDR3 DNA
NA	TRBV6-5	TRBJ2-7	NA	CASRSQLRFYEQYF	TGTGCCAGCAGATCCCAGCTAAGATTCTACGAGCAGTACTTC
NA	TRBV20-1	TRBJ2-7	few	CSARSGPTTYEQYF	TGCAGTGCTAGAAGTGGACCAACCACCTACGAGCAGTACTTC
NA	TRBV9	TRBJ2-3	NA	CASSVGGPTLDTQYF	TGTGCCAGCAGCGTAGGTGGTCCTACCCTAGATACGCAGTATTTT
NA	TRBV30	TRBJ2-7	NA	CAWKQDYYEQYF	TGTGCCTGGAAGCAGGATTACTACGAGCAGTACTTC
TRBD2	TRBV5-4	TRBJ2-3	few	CASSLAGASTDTQYF	TGTGCCAGCAGCTTAGCGGGAGCGTCCACAGATACGCAGTATTTT
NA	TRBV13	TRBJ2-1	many	CASSRGGKNNEQFF	TGTGCCAGCAGCCGAGGGGGGAAGAACAATGAGCAGTTCTTC
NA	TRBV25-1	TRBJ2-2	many	CASSEVGVGELFF	TGTGCCAGCAGTGAAGTCGGAGTCGGGGAGCTGTTTTTT
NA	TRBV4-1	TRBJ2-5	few	CASSTLTQETQYF	TGCGCCAGCAGCACCCTTACTCAAGAGACCCAGTACTTC
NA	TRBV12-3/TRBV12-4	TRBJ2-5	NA	CASSLGHPPETQYF	TGTGCCAGCAGTTTAGGACACCCGCCAGAGACCCAGTACTTC
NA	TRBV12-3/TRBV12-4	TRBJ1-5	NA	CASSLSRLQRSQPQHF	TGTGCCAGCAGTTTAAGCCGACTCCAAAGAAGTCAGCCCCAGCATTTT
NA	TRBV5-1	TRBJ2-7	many	CASSFIPGQFYEQYF	TGCGCCAGCAGCTTTATCCCAGGACAATTCTACGAGCAGTACTTC
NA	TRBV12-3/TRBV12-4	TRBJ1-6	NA	CASSIGPNSPLHF	TGTGCCAGCAGTATCGGGCCTAATTCACCCCTCCACTTT
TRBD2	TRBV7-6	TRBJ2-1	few	CASSYSISSGRAEQFF	TGTGCCAGCAGCTACAGTATCTCTAGCGGGAGAGCTGAGCAGTTCTTC
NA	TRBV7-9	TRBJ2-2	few	CASSPAKYPGELFF	TGTGCCAGCAGCCCAGCCAAGTACCCCGGGGAGCTGTTTTTT
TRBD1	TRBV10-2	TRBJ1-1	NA	CASSVTGVRTEAFF	TGCGCCAGCAGTGTGACAGGGGTGAGGACTGAAGCTTTCTTT
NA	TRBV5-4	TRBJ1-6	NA	CASSFGRINSPLHF	TGTGCCAGCAGCTTCGGACGTATTAATTCACCCCTCCACTTT
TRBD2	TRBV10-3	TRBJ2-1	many	CAIGGAGAIRNNEQFF	TGTGCCATCGGGGGAGCGGGAGCGATCCGTAACAATGAGCAGTTCTTC
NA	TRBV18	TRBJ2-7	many	CASSPRLYEQYF	TGTGCCAGCTCACCACGACTATACGAGCAGTACTTC
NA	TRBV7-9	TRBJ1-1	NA	CASSFRPGLNTEAFF	TGTGCCAGCAGCTTTAGGCCGGGCCTGAACACTGAAGCTTTCTTT
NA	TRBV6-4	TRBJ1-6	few	CASSQPRPADIYYNSPLHF	TGTGCCAGCAGTCAGCCAAGGCCCGCGGACATCTACTATAATTCACCCCTCCACTTT
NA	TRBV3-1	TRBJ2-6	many	CASSLRVSGANVLTF	TGTGCCAGCAGCCTAAGAGTGTCAGGGGCCAACGTCCTGACTTTC
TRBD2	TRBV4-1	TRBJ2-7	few	CATSLRLAGGRGEQYF	TGCGCCACCAGCCTCCGTTTAGCGGGAGGCAGGGGCGAGCAGTACTTC
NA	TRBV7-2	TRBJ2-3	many	CASSSRTHSADTQYF	TGTGCCAGCAGCTCCAGGACCCATTCGGCAGATACGCAGTATTTT
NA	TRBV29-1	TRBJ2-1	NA	CSVEVQRASYNEQFF	TGCAGCGTTGAGGTTCAGCGGGCCTCCTACAATGAGCAGTTCTTC
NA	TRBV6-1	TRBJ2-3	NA	CASSEMDGSTDTQYF	TGTGCCAGCAGTGAAATGGACGGCAGCACAGATACGCAGTATTTT
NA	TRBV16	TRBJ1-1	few	CASSPWGNTEAFF	TGTGCCAGCAGCCCTTGGGGGAACACTGAAGCTTTCTTT
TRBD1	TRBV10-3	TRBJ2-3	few	CAISERIGQGSDTQYF	TGTGCCATCAGTGAGAGGATAGGACAGGGCTCAGATACGCAGTATTTT
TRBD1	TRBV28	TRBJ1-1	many	CASSLSGGNTEAFF	TGTGCCAGCAGTTTATCAGGGGGGAACACTGAAGCTTTCTTT
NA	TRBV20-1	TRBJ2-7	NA	CSASRDDTYEQYF	TGCAGTGCCTCGCGGGACGATACCTACGAGCAGTACTTC
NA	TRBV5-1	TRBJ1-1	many	CASSLEVNTEAFF	TGTGCCAGCAGCTTAGAAGTGAACACTGAAGCTTTCTTT
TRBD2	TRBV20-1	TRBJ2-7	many	CSAEGDPRGTSYEQYF	TGCAGTGCCGAGGGTGATCCGCGTGGGACTAGCTACGAGCAGTACTTC
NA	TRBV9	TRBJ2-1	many	CASSVGGGYNEQFF	TGTGCCAGCAGCGTGGGGGGAGGCTACAATGAGCAGTTCTTC
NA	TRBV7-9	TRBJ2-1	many	CASSLGPRDGIF	TGTGCCAGCAGCTTGGGCCCCCGGGACGGGATCTTC
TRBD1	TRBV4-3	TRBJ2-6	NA	CASSQHGAGGAGANVLTF	TGCGCCAGCAGCCAACATGGGGCAGGGGGAGCTGGGGCCAACGTCCTGACTTTC
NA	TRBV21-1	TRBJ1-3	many	CASTDCCSGNTIYF	TGTGCCAGCACCGACTGCTGCTCTGGAAACACCATATATTTT
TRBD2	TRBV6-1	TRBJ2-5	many	CASRVAGGTQYF	TGTGCCAGCAGAGTAGCGGGAGGGACCCAGTACTTC
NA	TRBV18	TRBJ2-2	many	CASSPPNAGELFF	TGTGCCAGCTCACCACCTAACGCCGGGGAGCTGTTTTTT
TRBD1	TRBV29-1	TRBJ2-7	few	CSVETGSYEQYF	TGCAGCGTTGAGACAGGGAGCTACGAGCAGTACTTC
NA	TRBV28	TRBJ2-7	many	CASREGGGTVDEQYF	TGTGCCAGCAGGGAAGGGGGCGGGACAGTAGACGAGCAGTACTTC